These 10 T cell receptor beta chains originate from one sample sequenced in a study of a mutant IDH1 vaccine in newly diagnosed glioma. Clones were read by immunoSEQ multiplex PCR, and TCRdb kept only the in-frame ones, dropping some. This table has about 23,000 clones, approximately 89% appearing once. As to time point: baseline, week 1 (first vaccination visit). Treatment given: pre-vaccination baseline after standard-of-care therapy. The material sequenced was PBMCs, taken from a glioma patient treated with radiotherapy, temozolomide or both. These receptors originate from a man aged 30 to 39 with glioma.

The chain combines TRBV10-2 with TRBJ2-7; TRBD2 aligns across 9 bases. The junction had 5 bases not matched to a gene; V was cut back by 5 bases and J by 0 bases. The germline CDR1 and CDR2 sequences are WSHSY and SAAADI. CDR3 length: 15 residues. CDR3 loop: CASSRLAVSSYEQYF. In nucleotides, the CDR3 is TGCGCCAGCAGTCGACTAGCGGTGAGCTCCTACGAGCAGTACTTC.

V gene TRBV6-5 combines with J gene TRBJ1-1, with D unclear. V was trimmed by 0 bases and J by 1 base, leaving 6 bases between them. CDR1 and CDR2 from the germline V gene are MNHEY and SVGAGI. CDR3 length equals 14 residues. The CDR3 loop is CASSYSLGNTEAFF. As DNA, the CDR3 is TGTGCCAGCAGTTACTCCCTCGGGAACACTGAAGCTTTCTTT.

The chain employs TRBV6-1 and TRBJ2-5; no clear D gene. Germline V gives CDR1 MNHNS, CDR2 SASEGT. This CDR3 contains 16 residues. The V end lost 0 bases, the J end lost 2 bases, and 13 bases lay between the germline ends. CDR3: CASSEALQGPQETQYF. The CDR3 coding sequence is TGTGCCAGCAGTGAAGCGCTCCAAGGTCCTCAAGAGACCCAGTACTTC.

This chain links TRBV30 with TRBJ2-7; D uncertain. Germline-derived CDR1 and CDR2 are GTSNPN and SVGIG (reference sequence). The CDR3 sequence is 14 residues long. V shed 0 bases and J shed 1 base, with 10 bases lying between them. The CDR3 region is CAWSVGTRSYEQYF. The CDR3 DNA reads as TGTGCCTGGAGTGTAGGCACCCGTTCCTACGAGCAGTACTTC. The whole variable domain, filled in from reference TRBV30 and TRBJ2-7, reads SQTIHQWPATLVQPVGSPLSLECTVEGTSNPNLYWYRQAAGRGLQLLFYSVGIGQISSEVPQNLSASRPQDRQFILSSKKLLLSDSGFYLCAWSVGTRSYEQYFGPGTRLTVT.

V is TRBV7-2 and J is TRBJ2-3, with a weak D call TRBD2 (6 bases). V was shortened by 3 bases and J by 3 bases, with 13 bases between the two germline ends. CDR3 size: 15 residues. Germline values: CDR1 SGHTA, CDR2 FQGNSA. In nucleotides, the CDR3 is TGTGCCAGCAGCTTCGCGGGAAGTGGGACAGATACGCAGTATTTT. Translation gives CASSFAGSGTDTQYF.

In nucleotides, the CDR3 is TGCGCCAGCAGCTCTTCTAACACGAACACTGAAGCTTTCTTT. As protein: CASSSSNTNTEAFF. The V and J genes are TRBV5-1 and TRBJ1-1; D gene uncertain. Trimming removed 3 bases at V and 1 base at J, with 10 bases between. CDR3 length: 14 residues. Germline CDR1 SGHRS, CDR2 YFSETQ.

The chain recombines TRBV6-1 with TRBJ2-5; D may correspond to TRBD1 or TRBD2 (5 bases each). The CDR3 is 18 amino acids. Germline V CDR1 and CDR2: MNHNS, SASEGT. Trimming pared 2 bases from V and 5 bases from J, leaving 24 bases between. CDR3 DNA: TGTGCCAGCAGTGAAAGGGGTAGAAGGGAGCGGAGGCGGGAGACCCAGTACTTC. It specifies CASSERGRRERRRETQYF.

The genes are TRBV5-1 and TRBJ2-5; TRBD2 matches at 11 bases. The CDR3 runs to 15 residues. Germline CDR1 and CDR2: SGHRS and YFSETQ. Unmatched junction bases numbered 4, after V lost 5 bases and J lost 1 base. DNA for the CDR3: TGCGCCAGCAGTACTCTAGCGGGAGGCCAAGAGACCCAGTACTTC. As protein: CASSTLAGGQETQYF.

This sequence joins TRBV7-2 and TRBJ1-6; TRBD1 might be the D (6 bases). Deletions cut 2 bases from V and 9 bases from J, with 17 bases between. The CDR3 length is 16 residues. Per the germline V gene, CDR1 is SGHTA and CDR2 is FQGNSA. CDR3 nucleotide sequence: TGTGCCAGCAGCTTATTTGCCGGACAGACCCTTTCACCCCTCCACTTT. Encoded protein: CASSLFAGQTLSPLHF.

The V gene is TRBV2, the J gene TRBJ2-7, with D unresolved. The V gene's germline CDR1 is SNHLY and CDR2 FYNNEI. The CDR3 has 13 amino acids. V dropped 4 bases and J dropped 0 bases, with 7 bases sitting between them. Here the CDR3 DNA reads TGTGCCAGCAGTGTCGCCGGCTCCTACGAGCAGTACTTC. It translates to CASSVAGSYEQYF. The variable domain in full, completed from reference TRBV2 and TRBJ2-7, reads EPEVTQTPSHQVTQMGQEVILRCVPISNHLYFYWYRQILGQKVEFLVSFYNNEISEKSEIFDDQFSVERPDGSNFTLKIRSTKLEDSAMYFCASSVAGSYEQYFGPGTRLTVT.